This is a list of T cell receptor beta chains from one sample in a study of ipilimumab plus nivolumab after autologous stem cell transplantation. TCRdb keeps only in-frame clones here, not all; method: immunoSEQ multiplex PCR. This table has about 13,000 clones, 73% appearing once. This specimen consisted of PBMCs, obtained in a trial of ipilimumab plus nivolumab as post-transplant consolidation. These receptors originate from a male donor with diffuse large B-cell lymphoma. CDR3s include the opening cysteine and the closing phenylalanine or tryptophan. Each record gives: V gene, J gene, D gene, clone size, CDR3 DNA, CDR3 protein. A D gene is named only where the DNA matches it firmly. The size of a clone is reported for some rows only, either as once, few or many, or as a class for expanded clones.

TRBV28	TRBJ1-6	TRBD1	NA	TGTGCCAGCAGTCCGGCAGGGGGTAATTCACCCCTCCACTTT	CASSPAGGNSPLHF
TRBV5-1	TRBJ2-7	NA	NA	TGCGCCAGCAGCTGGACTACCAGCACCGACTACGAGCAGTACTTC	CASSWTTSTDYEQYF
TRBV6-1	TRBJ1-5	NA	NA	TGTGCCAGCAGTGGCGCGGGGAAAATTTATTCAGTTCAGCCCCAGCATTTT	CASSGAGKIYSVQPQHF
TRBV11-2	TRBJ1-2	NA	NA	TGTGCCAGCAGCTTAGTACAGGAGGGCTATGGCTACACCTTC	CASSLVQEGYGYTF
TRBV7-9	TRBJ1-1	NA	NA	TGTGCCAGCAGCTCTCCCCTCGGGGGGGGGACTGAAGCTTTCTTT	CASSSPLGGGTEAFF
TRBV27	TRBJ2-5	NA	NA	TGTGCCAGCAGTTCCCTTCAACACCTCGCCCCAGAGACCCAGTACTTC	CASSSLQHLAPETQYF
TRBV2	TRBJ2-1	NA	NA	TGTGCCAGCAGTGAAAAAGGCGGGGGCCCCCCCCGCAATGAGCAGTTCTTC	CASSEKGGGPPRNEQFF
TRBV6-1	TRBJ2-7	NA	NA	TGTGCCAGCAGTGAAGACGCGACAGGCGCCTACGAGCAGTACTTC	CASSEDATGAYEQYF
TRBV4-3	TRBJ2-7	NA	NA	TGCGCCAGCAGCCAAGAAGTGGGGGCATACGAGCAGTACTTC	CASSQEVGAYEQYF
TRBV5-1	TRBJ2-1	TRBD1	NA	TGCGCCAGCAGCGGGGGACAGGGGATGAGGTATGAGCAGTTCTTC	CASSGGQGMRYEQFF
TRBV30	TRBJ1-2	NA	once	TGTGCCTGGAACGCAGGGAGGAATGATGGCTACACCTTC	CAWNAGRNDGYTF
TRBV5-1	TRBJ2-1	TRBD2	NA	TGCGCCAGCAGCACGAAAGGGGGACTAGCGGGAAACCTTTACGGTGAGCAGTTCTTC	CASSTKGGLAGNLYGEQFF
TRBV2	TRBJ2-5	NA	few	TGTGCCAGCAGTGTGGGCTTCCAAGAGACCCAGTACTTC	CASSVGFQETQYF
TRBV5-1	TRBJ1-2	NA	once	TGCGCCAGCAGCTTGCGTAGGGGCGACTATGGCTACACCTTC	CASSLRRGDYGYTF
TRBV7-9	TRBJ1-2	NA	few	TGTGCCAGCAGCTCAGGTTCGGACAATGGCTACACCTTC	CASSSGSDNGYTF
TRBV6-4	TRBJ1-5	TRBD1	medium-sized	TGTGCCAGCAGTGACTCGAGACAGGGGAATCAGCCCCAGCATTTT	CASSDSRQGNQPQHF
TRBV19	TRBJ1-3	NA	NA	TGTGCCAGTTGGTCCGGCAGGGCTGGAAACACCATATATTTT	CASWSGRAGNTIYF
TRBV5-1	TRBJ2-2	NA	NA	TGCGCCAGCAGCCTAGGCCTAGCGTACACCGGGGAGCTGTTTTTT	CASSLGLAYTGELFF
TRBV11-3	TRBJ2-3	NA	NA	TGTGCCAGCAGCTTGGGGCAGGGTAGCACAGATACGCAGTATTTT	CASSLGQGSTDTQYF
TRBV11-2	TRBJ2-7	NA	NA	TGTGCCAGCAGCTTAGGTATACTAGAGCTAAACGAGCAGTACTTC	CASSLGILELNEQYF
TRBV4-1	TRBJ2-4	TRBD2	NA	TGCGCCAGCAGCCAAGAGAATAGCGGGCTCCGGAACATTCAGTACTTC	CASSQENSGLRNIQYF
TRBV10-3	TRBJ2-1	NA	NA	TGTGCCATCGGCCGGGGGCAAGGGGGTTACAATGAGCAGTTCTTC	CAIGRGQGGYNEQFF
TRBV5-8	TRBJ2-5	NA	NA	TGTGCCAGCGTACCTCCCGGGGTCGGTGGCGGGGAGACCCAGTACTTC	CASVPPGVGGGETQYF
TRBV5-5	TRBJ1-5	TRBD1	NA	TGTGCCAGCAGCTTGGAGGGGGCAGGGGGGATGCAGCCCCAGCATTTT	CASSLEGAGGMQPQHF
TRBV27	TRBJ1-1	NA	few	TGTGCCAGCAGCCTAAAAGGGGTCACTGAAGCTTTCTTT	CASSLKGVTEAFF
TRBV5-4	TRBJ1-3	TRBD1	NA	TGTGCCAGCAGCCCTGATACGACAGGGCTGGGCTCTGGAAACACCATATATTTT	CASSPDTTGLGSGNTIYF
TRBV7-8	TRBJ1-5	NA	NA	TGTGCCAGCAGCTTTGACAGTACTCAGCCCCAGCATTTT	CASSFDSTQPQHF
TRBV18	TRBJ2-3	TRBD2	NA	TGTGCCAGCTCACGGACCCTCGGAGCGGGGGGCGGGGATACGCAGTATTTT	CASSRTLGAGGGDTQYF
TRBV27	TRBJ2-6	NA	NA	TGTGCCAGCAGGAATTTTTTTAACTCTGGGGCCAACGTCCTGACTTTC	CASRNFFNSGANVLTF
TRBV6-5	TRBJ1-2	NA	NA	TGTGCCAGCACCAGAGGACAGAAAGGCTACACCTTC	CASTRGQKGYTF
TRBV9	TRBJ1-2	NA	few	TGTGCCAGCAGCGTAGAGCGGGGTACTGGCTACACCTTC	CASSVERGTGYTF